This TCR beta chain came from a study of T-cell memory formation after mild COVID-19. After 5'RACE with constant-segment primers, TCR alpha and TCR beta cDNA libraries carrying sample barcodes and UMIs were obtained. MiXCR was run by TCRdb on the 5' RACE reads, yielding one entry per CDR3 protein. Found here are 120,000 or so distinct CDR3 sequences, more than 15% of them singletons; the top ten hold approximately 4.7%. Study-level points and caveats: CD4/CD8 balance characterized clones contracting day 15 to 85, and CD4+ skew characterized later expanders. Shrinking CD4+ clones resided mostly in CM and EM, and CD8+ ones in EMRA. Researchers found some responding clones in pre-infection memory, a sign that cross-reactive memory joined.

Comments on this clonotype: What it binds is not known.

This sequence was found in a man aged 18 to 30 who had mild COVID-19 (a few samples of this study predate the infection). Cell type and time point are not known. The specimen was PBMCs or a T cell subset sorted from them (not recorded which).

The CDR3 DNA is TGTGCCAGCAGCGAGTTATCGGGACTAGCGGGGGGCTCCCGCTACGAGCAGTACTTC. Encoded protein: CASSELSGLAGGSRYEQYF. The V call is TRBV5-5, the J call TRBJ2-7; 15 nucleotides agree with TRBD2. This CDR3 contains 19 residues. Germline loops: CDR1 SGHKS, CDR2 YYEKEE (reference sequence). V was clipped by 4 bases and J by 3 bases; unmatched bases: 14.